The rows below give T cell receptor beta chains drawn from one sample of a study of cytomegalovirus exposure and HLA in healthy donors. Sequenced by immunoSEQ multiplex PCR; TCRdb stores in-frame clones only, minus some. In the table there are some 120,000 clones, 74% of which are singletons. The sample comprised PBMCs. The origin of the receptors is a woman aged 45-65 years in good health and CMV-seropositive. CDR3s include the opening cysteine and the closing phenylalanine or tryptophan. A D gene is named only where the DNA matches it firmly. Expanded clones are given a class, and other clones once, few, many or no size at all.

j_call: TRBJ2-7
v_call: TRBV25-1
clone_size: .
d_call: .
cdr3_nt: TGTGCCAGCAGGGACAGCGGCCGCGAGCAGTACTTT
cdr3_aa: CASRDSGREQYF

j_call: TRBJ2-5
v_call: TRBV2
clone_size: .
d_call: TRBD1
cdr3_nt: TGTGCCAGCAGTGACCAGACAGGGGGAGAGACCCAGTACTTC
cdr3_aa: CASSDQTGGETQYF

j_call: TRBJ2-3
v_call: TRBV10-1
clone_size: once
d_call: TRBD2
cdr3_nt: TGCGCCAGCAGTGAGAGGACTAGCGGGGGGGCGGCAGATACGCAGTATTTT
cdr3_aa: CASSERTSGGAADTQYF

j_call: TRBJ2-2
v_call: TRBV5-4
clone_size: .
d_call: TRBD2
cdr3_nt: TGTGCCAGCAGCTTGGGACTAGCGGCCGGGGAGCTGTTTTTT
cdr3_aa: CASSLGLAAGELFF

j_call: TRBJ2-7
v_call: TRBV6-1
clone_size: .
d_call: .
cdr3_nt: TGTGCCAGCAGGACTAGTAGGGGCTACGAGCAGTACTTC
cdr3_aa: CASRTSRGYEQYF

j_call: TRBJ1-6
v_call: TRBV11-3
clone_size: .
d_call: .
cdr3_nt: TGTGCCAGCAGCTCCGAGGCCAATTCACCCCTCCACTTT
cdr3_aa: CASSSEANSPLHF

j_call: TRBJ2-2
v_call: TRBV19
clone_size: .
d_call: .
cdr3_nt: TGTGCCAGTAGTCTGAATAAGCTGGCCGGGGAGCTGTTTTTT
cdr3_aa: CASSLNKLAGELFF

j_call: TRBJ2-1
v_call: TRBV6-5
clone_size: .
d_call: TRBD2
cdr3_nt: TGTGCCAGCACTCGGGGGGTAACTGCCGAGCAGTTCTTC
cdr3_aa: CASTRGVTAEQFF

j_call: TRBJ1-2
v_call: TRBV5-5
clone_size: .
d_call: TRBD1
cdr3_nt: TGTGCCAGCAGCGACACCGGGACAGGGCGGTCCGGCTACACCTTC
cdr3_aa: CASSDTGTGRSGYTF

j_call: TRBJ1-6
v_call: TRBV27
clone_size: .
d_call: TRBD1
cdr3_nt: TGTGCCAGCAGCGCACGGACCGGGACAGCTAATTCACCCCTCCACTTT
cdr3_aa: CASSARTGTANSPLHF

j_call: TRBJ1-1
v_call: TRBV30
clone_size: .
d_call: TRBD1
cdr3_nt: TGTGCCTGGAGTGTGGCAGGGGGAGTGCGCGGCGAAGCTTTCTTT
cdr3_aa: CAWSVAGGVRGEAFF

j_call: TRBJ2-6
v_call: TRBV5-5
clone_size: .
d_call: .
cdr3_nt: TGTGCCAGCAGCTTGGTCGAGACTGGGGCCAACGTCCTGACTTTC
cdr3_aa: CASSLVETGANVLTF

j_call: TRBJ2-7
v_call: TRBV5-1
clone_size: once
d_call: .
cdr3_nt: TGCGCCAGCAGCTTGAGTGCAGGAACCTACGAGCAGTACTTC
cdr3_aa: CASSLSAGTYEQYF

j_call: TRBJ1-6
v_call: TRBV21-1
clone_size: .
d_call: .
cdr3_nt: TGTGCCAGCAGCAAAGCGAGTAGGACAGGGTACAATTCACCCCTCCACTTT
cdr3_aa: CASSKASRTGYNSPLHF

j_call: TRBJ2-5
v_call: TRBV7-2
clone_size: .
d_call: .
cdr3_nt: TGTGCCAGCAGCTTAGACGGCGGGGGCAAAGAGACCCAGTACTTC
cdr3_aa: CASSLDGGGKETQYF

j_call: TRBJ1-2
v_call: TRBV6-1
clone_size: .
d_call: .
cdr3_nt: TGTGCCAGCAGTGAATCCGGGGTGGATGGCTACACCTTC
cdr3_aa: CASSESGVDGYTF

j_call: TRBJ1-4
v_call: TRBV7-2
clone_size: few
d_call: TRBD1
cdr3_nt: TGTGCCAGCAGTCCCGACAGGGGCTTTAATGAAAAACTGTTTTTT
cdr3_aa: CASSPDRGFNEKLFF

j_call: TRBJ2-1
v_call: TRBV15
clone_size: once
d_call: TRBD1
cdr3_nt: TGTGCCACCAGCAGTACGCCGGGACAGGTTCGCAATGAGCAGTTCTTC
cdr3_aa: CATSSTPGQVRNEQFF

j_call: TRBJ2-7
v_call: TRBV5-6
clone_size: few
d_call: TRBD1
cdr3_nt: TGTGCCAGCAGCCAACCGACAGGGAACGACGAGCAGTACTTC
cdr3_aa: CASSQPTGNDEQYF

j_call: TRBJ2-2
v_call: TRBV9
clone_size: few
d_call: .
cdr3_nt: TGTGCCAGCAGCGTTGGTCGGTCACAGGGGAACACCGGGGAGCTGTTTTTT
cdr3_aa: CASSVGRSQGNTGELFF

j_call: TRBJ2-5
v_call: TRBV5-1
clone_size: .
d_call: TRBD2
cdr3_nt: TGCGCCAGCAGCTACGGAGGCGGGGGAGAGACCCAGTACTTC
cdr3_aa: CASSYGGGGETQYF

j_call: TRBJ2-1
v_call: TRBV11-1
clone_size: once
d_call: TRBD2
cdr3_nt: TGTGCCAGCAGCTTTCTAGCGGGGGGAGCCCCCGAGCAGTTCTTC
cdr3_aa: CASSFLAGGAPEQFF

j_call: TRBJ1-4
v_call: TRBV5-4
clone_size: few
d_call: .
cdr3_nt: TGTGCCAGCAGCGCCTTCAGTCGCTTCAGGGATGAAAAACTGTTTTTT
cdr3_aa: CASSAFSRFRDEKLFF

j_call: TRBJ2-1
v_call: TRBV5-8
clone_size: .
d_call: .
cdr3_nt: TGTGCCAGCAGCCTTCGGAGCAATGAGCAGTTCTTC
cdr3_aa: CASSLRSNEQFF

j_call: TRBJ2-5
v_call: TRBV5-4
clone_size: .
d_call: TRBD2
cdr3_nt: TGTGCCACCACCCTAGCGGGGACCCAAGAGACCCAGTACTTC
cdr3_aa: CATTLAGTQETQYF

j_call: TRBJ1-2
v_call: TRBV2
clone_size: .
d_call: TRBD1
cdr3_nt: TGTGCCAGCAGTGCAGGGGGGACCAACTATGGCTACACCTTC
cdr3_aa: CASSAGGTNYGYTF

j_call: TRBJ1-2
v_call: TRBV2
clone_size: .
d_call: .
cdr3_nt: TGTGCCAGCAGTGCCCGGGCAGGGAAAGGCTACACCTTC
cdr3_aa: CASSARAGKGYTF

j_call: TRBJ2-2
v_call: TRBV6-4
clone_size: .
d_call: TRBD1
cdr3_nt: TGTGCCAGCAGTAACAGGGGCTCTCCCGGGGAGCTGTTTTTT
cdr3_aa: CASSNRGSPGELFF

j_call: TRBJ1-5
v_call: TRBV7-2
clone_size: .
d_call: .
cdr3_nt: TGTGCCAGCAGCTTCCCTTTCCAGCCCCAGCATTTT
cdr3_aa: CASSFPFQPQHF